This TCR beta chain originates from a study of cytomegalovirus exposure and HLA in healthy donors. This clone appeared a few times. Its antigen is as yet unknown. Study results and limitations: With high specificity and sensitivity, the classifier reportedly diagnosed cytomegalovirus status.

PCR was performed using 60 Vbeta and 13 Jbeta primers. Data came from immunoSEQ multiplex PCR; TCRdb stores just in-frame clones and leaves some out. Here the sample spans roughly 260,000 clones, roughly four fifths being singletons. The source of this sequence is a woman in her forties in good health and CMV-seropositive. Sample: PBMCs.

Here the CDR3 reads CASSLGRTQYF. The CDR3 nucleotides are TGTGCCAGCAGCTTAGGGAGGACCCAGTACTTC. The rearrangement uses TRBV7-9 and TRBJ2-5; D is unresolved. The V end lost 1 base, the J end lost 7 bases, and 4 bases lay between the germline ends. Looked up from germline, CDR1 is SEHNR and CDR2 is FQNEAQ (reference sequence). CDR3 length equals 11 residues.